The rows below give T cell receptor beta chains drawn from one sample of a study of blood T cell repertoires in COVID-19. The repertoire was sequenced with immunoSEQ multiplex PCR; TCRdb's copy has only in-frame clones and lacks some. The table records nearly 200,000 clones, approximately 83% of them present only once. Sequenced material: PBMCs or T cells enriched from blood (not recorded which). The source of these receptors is a man aged 40-49 years who had recovered from COVID-19. Each CDR3 is given with its conserved first and last residue. A D gene is named only where the DNA matches it firmly. Rows may omit the clone size; those that give it use once, few, many or a size class.

>TRBV4-3|TRBJ1-2|-|-
TGCGCCAGCAGCCAAGATATGAACGGCTATGGCTACACCTTC
CASSQDMNGYGYTF
>TRBV5-6|TRBJ1-6|-|-
TGTGCCAGCAGCTTTCTCGACAGGACCAATTCACCCCTCCACTTT
CASSFLDRTNSPLHF
>TRBV4-1|TRBJ1-1|-|-
TGCGCCAGCAGCCAAGACCCGCACGGGACTGAAGCTTTCTTT
CASSQDPHGTEAFF
>TRBV6-1|TRBJ1-5|-|-
TGTGCCAGCAGTGAATCAGGGGTGAGACAGCCCCAGCATTTT
CASSESGVRQPQHF
>TRBV5-1|TRBJ2-1|-|-
TGCGCCAGCAGCTTACCTCGGACAGTTACAGATGAGCAGTTCTTC
CASSLPRTVTDEQFF
>TRBV27|TRBJ2-3|-|-
TGTGCCAGCAGTTCCCAGTGGAGGCTTACCACAGATACGCAGTATTTT
CASSSQWRLTTDTQYF
>TRBV14|TRBJ2-7|TRBD1|-
TGTGCCAGCAGCGCCCGGACAGGGGGCAGCGAGCAGTACTTC
CASSARTGGSEQYF
>TRBV4-3|TRBJ1-3|-|-
TGCGCCAGCAGCCAAGACGGGGGACTTACCGGAAACACCATATATTTT
CASSQDGGLTGNTIYF
>TRBV5-5|TRBJ1-6|-|-
TGTGCCAGCAGGTCGGGGGGGAACTCCTATAATTCACCCCTCCACTTT
CASRSGGNSYNSPLHF
>TRBV5-1|TRBJ2-4|TRBD2|-
TGCGCCAGCAGCTCTAGCGGGGGGGCAGCCAAAAACATTCAGTACTTC
CASSSSGGAAKNIQYF
>TRBV19|TRBJ1-6|-|-
TGTGCCAGTAGTATACGAACCGGGGGAGGTAACAATTCACCCCTCCACTTT
CASSIRTGGGNNSPLHF
>TRBV18|TRBJ1-1|-|-
TGTGCCAGCTCACCAATAAAACCCGGGGTTGGCACTGAAGCTTTCTTT
CASSPIKPGVGTEAFF
>TRBV12-3/TRBV12-4|TRBJ2-5|TRBD1|-
TGTGCCAGCAGCCGCAGGGGGCCAGAGACCCAGTACTTC
CASSRRGPETQYF
>TRBV7-2|TRBJ1-3|-|-
TGTGCCAGCAGTCCGCGGAGGTCTCCTGGAAACACCATATATTTT
CASSPRRSPGNTIYF
>TRBV7-2|TRBJ1-2|TRBD1|few
TGTGCCAGCAGCTTGACAGGGTCGGAGTATGGCTACACCTTC
CASSLTGSEYGYTF
>TRBV13|TRBJ2-7|TRBD1|few
TGTGCCAGCAGCAAACAGGGGTCGAACGAGCAGTACTTC
CASSKQGSNEQYF
>TRBV6-5|TRBJ1-1|-|-
TGTGCCAGCAGTTACTCGCCCAGGATAGGTACTGAAGCTTTCTTT
CASSYSPRIGTEAFF
>TRBV6-5|TRBJ2-7|TRBD1|-
TGTGCCAGCAGAGACAGGGTTTGGGGCGAGCAGTACTTC
CASRDRVWGEQYF
>TRBV2|TRBJ1-2|-|few
TGTGCCAGCAGGCCAGGGCCCTATGGCTACACCTTC
CASRPGPYGYTF
>TRBV3-1/TRBV3-2|TRBJ1-3|-|-
TGTGCCAGCACCCCTCCGGGGGGGACGGGAAACACCATATATTTT
CASTPPGGTGNTIYF
>TRBV7-2|TRBJ2-4|-|few
TGTGCCAGCAGCTTAGCGCAGGGTCTAGCCAAAAACATTCAGTACTTC
CASSLAQGLAKNIQYF
>TRBV3-1/TRBV3-2|TRBJ2-7|-|-
TGTGCCAGCAGCCAAGAAGGGAGGGAGCAGTACTTC
CASSQEGREQYF
>TRBV4-2|TRBJ2-5|TRBD2|-
TGTGCCAGCAGCCCCAGTTTGGCGGGGGTAGAGACCCAGTACTTC
CASSPSLAGVETQYF
>TRBV11-2|TRBJ1-2|-|-
TGTGCCAGCAGCTTAGATGGCCAGGGGAACTATGGCTACACCTTC
CASSLDGQGNYGYTF
>TRBV10-3|TRBJ1-1|-|-
TGTGCCATCAGTGAACCGGGAGGCGACACTGAAGCTTTCTTT
CAISEPGGDTEAFF
>TRBV9|TRBJ2-2|TRBD2|-
TGTGCCAGCAGCGCTCTAGCGGGTGTCGCCGGGGAGCTGTTTTTT
CASSALAGVAGELFF
>TRBV18|TRBJ1-5|TRBD1|-
TGTGCCAGCTCACCGCGGCCAGGACAGGGATCGTCACAGCCCCAGCATTTT
CASSPRPGQGSSQPQHF
>TRBV27|TRBJ2-2|TRBD2|-
TGTGCCAGCAGTTTATTGTCTCTTGGCGGGGGGAACACCGGGGAGCTGTTTTTT
CASSLLSLGGGNTGELFF
>TRBV21-1|TRBJ1-1|-|-
TGTGCCAGCAGCCATAAGGTAGGGGGCACTGAAGCTTTCTTT
CASSHKVGGTEAFF